This T cell receptor beta chain was sequenced in a study of radiotherapy plus CTLA-4 blockade in lung cancer. The overall study: Objective responses were observed in 18% of patients, and disease control was achieved by roughly 31%.

General study results and limits: Tumor-derived TCR clones expanded in blood after radiotherapy plus ipilimumab.

The assay was immunoSEQ multiplex PCR, and TCRdb's table has in-frame clones only and misses some. The sample shows approximately 90,000 clones, about 83% of them seen only once. V was clipped by 4 bases and J by 6 bases; unmatched bases: 2. Germline V gene data show CDR1 as SEHNR and CDR2 as FQNEAQ (reference sequence). The CDR3 has 12 residues. Regarding this clone: The antigen is unknown.

This receptor was obtained from a human donor with non-small cell lung cancer who had stable disease on radiotherapy plus ipilimumab. The material was peripheral blood, obtained from a patient treated with radiotherapy plus ipilimumab. The chain uses TRBV7-9 and TRBJ2-7; 8 positions match TRBD1. As DNA, the CDR3 is TGTGCCAGCAGCTCCAGGGGGCGCGAGCAGTACTTC. Protein product: CASSSRGREQYF.